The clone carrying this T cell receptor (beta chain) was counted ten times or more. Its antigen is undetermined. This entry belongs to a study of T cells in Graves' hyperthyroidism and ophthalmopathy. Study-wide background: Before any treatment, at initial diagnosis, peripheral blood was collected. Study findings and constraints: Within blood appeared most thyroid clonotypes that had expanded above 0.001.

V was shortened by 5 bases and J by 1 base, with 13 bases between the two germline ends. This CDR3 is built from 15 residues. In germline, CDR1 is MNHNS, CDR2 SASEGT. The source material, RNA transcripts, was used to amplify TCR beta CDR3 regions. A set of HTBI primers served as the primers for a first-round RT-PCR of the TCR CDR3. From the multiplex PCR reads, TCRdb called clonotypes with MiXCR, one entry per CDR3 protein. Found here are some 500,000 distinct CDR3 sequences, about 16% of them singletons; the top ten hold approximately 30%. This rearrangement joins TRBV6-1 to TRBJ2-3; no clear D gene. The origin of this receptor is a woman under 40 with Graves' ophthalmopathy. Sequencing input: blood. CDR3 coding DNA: TGTGCCAGCAGTTCCGTCGTGGAGCGCACAGATACGCAGTATTTT. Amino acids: CASSSVVERTDTQYF.